The rows below give T cell receptor beta chains drawn from one sample of a study of blood T cell repertoires in COVID-19. Using immunoSEQ multiplex PCR, the repertoire was profiled, and TCRdb retains in-frame clones only, with some absent. The sample has tens of thousands of clones; about 74% are singletons. Sequenced input: peripheral blood. All receptors come from a human donor with acute or convalescent COVID-19. The donor label of this sample is uncertain. CDR3s include the opening cysteine and the closing phenylalanine or tryptophan. D genes are given only for firm matches. Clone size is given for some rows only: seen once, a few or many times, or a class if the clone is expanded.

size,V,D,J,CDR3,DNA
.,TRBV20-1,TRBD2,TRBJ2-3,CSARVSAGESTDTQYF,TGCAGTGCTCGTGTCTCGGCGGGGGAAAGCACAGATACGCAGTATTTT
.,TRBV7-2,.,TRBJ2-3,CASSPRLDTQYF,TGTGCCAGCAGCCCGCGGTTGGATACGCAGTATTTT
.,TRBV19,TRBD2,TRBJ2-1,CASTPTSGRYRDNEQFF,TGTGCCAGCACCCCGACTAGCGGGAGGTATCGAGACAATGAGCAGTTCTTC
.,TRBV6-5,.,TRBJ2-3,CASSYTGGRADTQYF,TGTGCCAGCAGTTACACCGGGGGGCGCGCGGATACGCAGTATTTT
.,TRBV7-8,.,TRBJ2-2,CASSLAARGTGELFF,TGTGCCAGCAGCTTAGCGGCTCGAGGAACCGGGGAGCTGTTTTTT
once,TRBV30,.,TRBJ1-1,CAWSPGLKNTEAFF,TGTGCCTGGAGTCCGGGACTCAAGAACACTGAAGCTTTCTTT
few,TRBV6-6,TRBD1,TRBJ1-2,CASSTGGQGWSGYTF,TGTGCCAGCAGTACGGGGGGACAGGGCTGGAGCGGCTACACCTTC
.,TRBV11-2,.,TRBJ2-2,CASSRNTGELFF,TGTGCCAGCAGCCGGAACACCGGGGAGCTGTTTTTT
.,TRBV11-1,TRBD2,TRBJ2-4,CASSLWAGENIQYF,TGTGCCAGCAGCTTATGGGCGGGGGAGAACATTCAGTACTTC
.,TRBV28,.,TRBJ1-5,CASSFSGPSKPQHF,TGTGCCAGCAGTTTTTCAGGGCCTAGTAAGCCCCAGCATTTT
few,TRBV2,.,TRBJ2-7,CASSNPLTRGYEQYF,TGTGCCAGCAGTAACCCACTTACTAGAGGATACGAGCAGTACTTC
few,TRBV27,.,TRBJ2-7,CASRSLPSYEQYF,TGTGCCAGCAGGTCTCTCCCCTCCTACGAGCAGTACTTC
.,TRBV19,.,TRBJ2-1,CASSSNSHSYNEQFF,TGTGCCAGTAGTTCCAACAGTCACTCCTACAATGAGCAGTTCTTC
.,TRBV30,.,TRBJ1-1,CAWSVMGTKNTEAFF,TGTGCCTGGAGTGTAATGGGGACAAAGAACACTGAAGCTTTCTTT
once,TRBV11-3,.,TRBJ2-7,CASSYLNYEQYF,TGTGCCAGCAGCTATCTTAACTACGAGCAGTACTTC
.,TRBV28,TRBD1,TRBJ2-1,CASSLAGGTGYNEQFF,TGTGCCAGCAGTTTAGCAGGGGGGACAGGGTACAATGAGCAGTTCTTC
.,TRBV20-1,.,TRBJ2-5,CSSGEGETQYF,TGCAGTTCCGGAGAAGGAGAGACCCAGTACTTC
.,TRBV3-1/TRBV3-2,.,TRBJ1-5,CASSHLGGNQPQHF,TGTGCCAGCAGCCACCTGGGGGGGAATCAGCCCCAGCATTTT
.,TRBV11-2,.,TRBJ1-4,CASSLRGLSNEKLFF,TGTGCCAGCAGCTTGAGGGGGTTGTCTAATGAAAAACTGTTTTTT
once,TRBV18,TRBD1,TRBJ1-4,CASSPTGSEKLFF,TGTGCCAGCTCACCGACAGGGTCCGAAAAACTGTTTTTT
few,TRBV9,.,TRBJ1-6,CASSTRQSTSPLHF,TGTGCCAGCAGCACGAGACAGAGTACCTCACCCCTCCACTTT
.,TRBV28,TRBD1,TRBJ2-2,CAIGTGDTGELFF,TGTGCCATCGGGACAGGGGACACCGGGGAGCTGTTTTTT
.,TRBV24-1,TRBD2,TRBJ2-1,CATRGLAGVGEQFF,TGTGCCACAAGGGGACTAGCGGGAGTGGGCGAGCAGTTCTTC
once,TRBV9,TRBD1,TRBJ2-7,CASSIEQGATGEQYF,TGTGCCAGCAGCATCGAACAGGGGGCAACGGGGGAGCAGTACTTC
once,TRBV10-3,.,TRBJ1-1,CAIRIRANTEAFF,TGTGCCATCAGAATCAGGGCCAACACTGAAGCTTTCTTT
.,TRBV5-1,TRBD2,TRBJ2-3,CASNPNGGGTDTQYF,TGCGCCAGCAACCCGAACGGGGGGGGCACAGATACGCAGTATTTT
.,TRBV9,TRBD1,TRBJ1-3,CASSSQGVSGNTIYF,TGTGCCAGCAGCTCCCAGGGGGTTTCTGGAAACACCATATATTTT
few,TRBV10-1,TRBD1,TRBJ1-6,CASSVLGQGNYSPLHF,TGCGCCAGCAGTGTGCTTGGACAGGGTAATTATTCACCCCTCCACTTT
.,TRBV12-5,.,TRBJ1-1,CASGFYPRDKNTEAFF,TGTGCTAGTGGTTTTTACCCGAGGGACAAGAACACTGAAGCTTTCTTT
.,TRBV6-4,.,TRBJ2-3,CASSEQGGGTDTQYF,TGTGCCAGCAGCGAACAGGGTGGCGGCACAGATACGCAGTATTTT
.,TRBV7-2,TRBD2,TRBJ2-7,CASSLGLAGGSSYEQYF,TGTGCCAGCAGCTTGGGACTAGCGGGCGGGAGCTCCTACGAGCAGTACTTC
.,TRBV12-5,TRBD1,TRBJ1-1,CASGLVGGTGAMNTEAFF,TGTGCTAGTGGTTTGGTAGGAGGGACAGGGGCCATGAACACTGAAGCTTTCTTT
once,TRBV7-8,TRBD1,TRBJ1-3,CASSSPAGGGNTIYF,TGTGCCAGCAGCTCCCCAGCAGGGGGTGGAAACACCATATATTTT
few,TRBV19,.,TRBJ1-3,CASSSDSTSGNTIYF,TGTGCCAGTAGCTCAGACTCCACCTCTGGAAACACCATATATTTT
.,TRBV19,.,TRBJ1-3,CASSLLLTSGNTIYF,TGTGCCAGTAGTCTGCTACTCACCTCTGGAAACACCATATATTTT
.,TRBV15,TRBD1,TRBJ1-1,CATSRDRASAEAFF,TGTGCCACCAGCCGGGACAGGGCGTCCGCTGAAGCTTTCTTT
.,TRBV5-1,.,TRBJ1-2,CASSLVSGVDTGYTF,TGCGCCAGCAGCTTGGTTTCAGGGGTTGATACGGGCTACACCTTC
.,TRBV15,.,TRBJ2-2,CATSREVRGTGELFF,TGTGCCACCAGCAGAGAAGTACGGGGGACCGGGGAGCTGTTTTTT
.,TRBV7-2,.,TRBJ2-1,CASSLARVGATYNEQFF,TGTGCCAGCAGCTTAGCGCGAGTGGGAGCTACCTACAATGAGCAGTTCTTC
.,TRBV18,.,TRBJ2-1,CASSPPGANEQFF,TGTGCCAGCTCACCACCAGGGGCCAATGAGCAGTTCTTC
.,TRBV6-5,.,TRBJ1-5,CASSPVLSREKPQHF,TGTGCCAGCAGCCCGGTTCTCAGCCGGGAAAAGCCCCAGCATTTT
.,TRBV11-2,TRBD2,TRBJ2-7,CASSLTTSGSYEQYF,TGTGCCAGCAGCCTAACCACTAGCGGGTCCTACGAGCAGTACTTC
.,TRBV19,TRBD2,TRBJ2-7,CASSGTSGIGYNEQYF,TGTGCCAGTAGTGGGACTAGCGGGATCGGTTACAACGAGCAGTACTTC
.,TRBV25-1,.,TRBJ2-2,CASSPAGGIRGELFF,TGTGCCAGCAGTCCAGCGGGCGGCATCAGAGGGGAGCTGTTTTTT
once,TRBV18,TRBD1,TRBJ1-2,CASSPGTGAGYTF,TGTGCCAGCTCACCAGGGACAGGGGCTGGCTACACCTTC